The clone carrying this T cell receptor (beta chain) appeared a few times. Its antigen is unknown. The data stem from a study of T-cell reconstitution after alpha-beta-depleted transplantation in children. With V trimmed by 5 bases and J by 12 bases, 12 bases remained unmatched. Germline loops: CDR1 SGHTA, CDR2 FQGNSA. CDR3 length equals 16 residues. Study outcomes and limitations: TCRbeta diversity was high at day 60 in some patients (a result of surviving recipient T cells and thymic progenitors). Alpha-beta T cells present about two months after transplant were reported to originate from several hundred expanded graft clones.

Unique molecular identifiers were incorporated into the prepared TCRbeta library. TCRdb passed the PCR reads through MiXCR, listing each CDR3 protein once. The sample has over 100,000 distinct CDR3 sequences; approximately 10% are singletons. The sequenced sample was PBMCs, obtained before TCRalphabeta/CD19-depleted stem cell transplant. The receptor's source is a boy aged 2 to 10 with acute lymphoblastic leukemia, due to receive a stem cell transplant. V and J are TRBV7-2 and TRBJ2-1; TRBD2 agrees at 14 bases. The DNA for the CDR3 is TGTGCCAGCAGCGCGACTAGCGGGAGGGTGGGGAGAAGGCAGTTCTTC. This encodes CASSATSGRVGRRQFF.